A selection of T cell receptor beta chains follows, all from one sample in a study of blood T cell repertoires in COVID-19. The table came from immunoSEQ multiplex PCR; TCRdb's copy has only in-frame clones and leaves some out. Counted here are tens of thousands of clones, 90% occurring once; the ten biggest clones make up approximately 1.7%. The sequenced sample consisted of peripheral blood. These receptors were taken from a woman in her sixties or seventies with active COVID-19. CDR3s include the opening cysteine and the closing phenylalanine or tryptophan. D genes are given only for firm matches. Size tells how often a clone was seen (once, few, many) or the class of an expanded clone, and some rows leave it out.

V: TRBV13
J: TRBJ1-6
D: TRBD1
size: once
CDR3: CASSSGQGEGTLHF
DNA: TGTGCCAGCAGCTCCGGACAGGGGGAAGGGACCCTCCACTTT

V: TRBV18
J: TRBJ2-7
D: .
size: .
CDR3: CASSPVASGSSVYF
DNA: .

V: TRBV4-1
J: TRBJ1-2
D: TRBD1
size: .
CDR3: CASSRPGQGHGYTF
DNA: TGCGCCAGCAGCCGACCGGGACAGGGGCATGGCTACACCTTC

V: TRBV5-1
J: TRBJ1-2
D: TRBD1
size: .
CDR3: CASSPYGTGRPLLNYGYTF
DNA: TGCGCCAGCAGCCCCTACGGGACAGGGCGACCATTGCTGAACTATGGCTACACCTTC

V: TRBV3-1/TRBV3-2
J: TRBJ1-2
D: .
size: .
CDR3: CASSHQTGYGYTF
DNA: TGTGCCAGCAGCCATCAAACAGGGTATGGCTACACCTTC

V: TRBV5-1
J: TRBJ1-1
D: .
size: .
CDR3: CASSLGGDTEAFF
DNA: TGCGCCAGCAGCCTCGGGGGGGACACTGAAGCTTTCTTT

V: TRBV9
J: TRBJ2-7
D: TRBD1
size: .
CDR3: CASSLGGGPYEQYF
DNA: TGTGCCAGCAGCCTAGGGGGCGGCCCCTACGAGCAGTACTTC

V: TRBV28
J: TRBJ2-3
D: .
size: .
CDR3: CASSPQGTRDTQYF
DNA: TGTGCCAGCAGTCCCCAGGGTACTCGAGATACGCAGTATTTT

V: TRBV5-6
J: TRBJ1-2
D: .
size: .
CDR3: CASSLAYRESYGYTF
DNA: TGTGCCAGCAGCTTGGCTTACAGGGAGTCTTATGGCTACACCTTC

V: TRBV5-4
J: TRBJ2-5
D: .
size: .
CDR3: CASSLERVQETQYF
DNA: TGTGCCAGCAGCTTGGAGCGGGTCCAAGAGACCCAGTACTTC

V: TRBV18
J: TRBJ1-6
D: .
size: .
CDR3: CASSTGLPLDADSPLHF
DNA: TGTGCCAGCTCAACGGGACTCCCGCTAGATGCGGATTCACCCCTCCACTTT

V: TRBV18
J: TRBJ2-7
D: .
size: .
CDR3: CASSPTSISEQYF
DNA: TGTGCCAGCTCACCAACTTCAATATCCGAGCAGTACTTC

V: TRBV7-8
J: TRBJ1-5
D: TRBD1
size: .
CDR3: CASSSRGQPNQPQHF
DNA: TGTGCCAGCAGCTCCCGGGGACAGCCAAATCAGCCCCAGCATTTT

V: TRBV2
J: TRBJ2-1
D: TRBD1
size: .
CDR3: CASSNPGQGSGEQFF
DNA: TGTGCCAGCAGTAACCCGGGACAGGGGAGTGGTGAGCAGTTCTTC

V: TRBV18
J: TRBJ2-1
D: TRBD1
size: .
CDR3: CASSPTGINEQFF
DNA: TGTGCCAGCTCACCGACAGGGATCAATGAGCAGTTCTTC

V: TRBV6-5
J: TRBJ1-5
D: TRBD1
size: .
CDR3: CASSAEGATQPQHF
DNA: TGTGCCAGCAGCGCCGAGGGGGCAACGCAGCCCCAGCATTTT

V: TRBV29-1
J: TRBJ2-3
D: .
size: .
CDR3: CSVEAGRGTDTQYF
DNA: TGCAGCGTTGAGGCGGGACGGGGCACAGATACGCAGTATTTT

V: TRBV27
J: TRBJ1-1
D: .
size: .
CDR3: CASSSTVGPPGAFF
DNA: TGTGCCAGCAGTTCTACGGTGGGCCCCCCTGGAGCTTTCTTT

V: TRBV6-5
J: TRBJ1-5
D: TRBD1
size: .
CDR3: CASSLGDRQPQHF
DNA: TGTGCCAGCAGTTTGGGGGACAGGCAGCCCCAGCATTTT

V: TRBV11-3
J: TRBJ2-1
D: .
size: .
CDR3: CASRQLGKSSYNEQFF
DNA: TGTGCCAGCAGACAACTAGGGAAGAGCTCCTACAATGAGCAGTTCTTC

V: TRBV24-1
J: TRBJ1-1
D: TRBD1
size: .
CDR3: CATSDFIQGETFF
DNA: TGTGCCACCAGTGATTTCATACAGGGGGAAACTTTCTTT

V: TRBV9
J: TRBJ2-7
D: .
size: .
CDR3: CASSPDYSSYEQYF
DNA: TGTGCCAGCAGCCCGGACTATTCTTCCTACGAGCAGTACTTC

V: TRBV12-3/TRBV12-4
J: TRBJ1-1
D: .
size: .
CDR3: CASSLRGGTEAFF
DNA: TGTGCCAGCAGTTTAAGGGGGGGGACTGAAGCTTTCTTT

V: TRBV9
J: TRBJ2-2
D: TRBD1
size: .
CDR3: CASSVAPGQGRAGELFF
DNA: TGTGCCAGCAGCGTAGCTCCGGGACAGGGCCGGGCCGGGGAGCTGTTTTTT

V: TRBV7-9
J: TRBJ2-5
D: .
size: .
CDR3: CASSSGRRAGQETQYF
DNA: TGTGCCAGCAGCTCAGGCAGACGGGCGGGCCAAGAGACCCAGTACTTC

V: TRBV27
J: TRBJ2-1
D: .
size: .
CDR3: CASRAGQYPSYNEQFF
DNA: TGTGCCAGCAGAGCCGGACAGTACCCCTCCTACAATGAGCAGTTCTTC

V: TRBV11-2
J: TRBJ2-7
D: .
size: .
CDR3: CASAPLGGNAQYF
DNA: TGTGCCAGCGCCCCCCTCGGGGGAAATGCGCAGTACTTC

V: TRBV10-3
J: TRBJ2-5
D: TRBD1
size: .
CDR3: CAIRQGQGKETQYF
DNA: TGTGCCATCCGCCAGGGACAGGGGAAAGAGACCCAGTACTTC

V: TRBV2
J: TRBJ2-1
D: TRBD1
size: .
CDR3: CASRDRAYNEQFF
DNA: TGTGCCAGCAGGGACAGGGCCTACAATGAGCAGTTCTTC

V: TRBV13
J: TRBJ2-3
D: TRBD2
size: .
CDR3: CASSGSGTSGGGGTDTQYF
DNA: TGTGCCAGCAGCGGATCCGGGACTAGCGGAGGGGGGGGCACAGATACGCAGTATTTT

V: TRBV28
J: TRBJ2-1
D: .
size: .
CDR3: CASSFMNEQFF
DNA: TGTGCCAGCAGTTTCATGAATGAGCAGTTCTTC

V: TRBV28
J: TRBJ2-7
D: TRBD2
size: .
CDR3: CASKELAGAFLYEQYF
DNA: TGTGCCAGCAAGGAGCTAGCGGGAGCTTTTTTATACGAGCAGTACTTC

V: TRBV3-1/TRBV3-2
J: TRBJ2-7
D: .
size: once
CDR3: CASSQAGPYEQYF
DNA: TGTGCCAGCAGCCAAGCTGGCCCATACGAGCAGTACTTC

V: TRBV20-1
J: TRBJ1-4
D: .
size: .
CDR3: CSAGDRPQTF
DNA: TGCAGTGCTGGAGACAGGCCCCAGACTTTT

V: TRBV12-3/TRBV12-4
J: TRBJ1-2
D: .
size: once
CDR3: CASSFGGGYGYTF
DNA: TGTGCCAGCAGTTTTGGGGGAGGCTATGGCTACACCTTC

V: TRBV2
J: TRBJ1-6
D: .
size: .
CDR3: CASSAEGASTLHF
DNA: TGTGCCAGCAGTGCTGAGGGCGCCAGCACCCTCCACTTT

V: TRBV2
J: TRBJ1-1
D: .
size: .
CDR3: CASSHMRGRAHDTEAFF
DNA: TGTGCCAGCAGTCACATGCGGGGCAGGGCTCACGACACTGAAGCTTTCTTT

V: TRBV3-1/TRBV3-2
J: TRBJ2-7
D: .
size: once
CDR3: CASAGTDYEQYF
DNA: TGTGCCAGCGCCGGGACTGACTACGAGCAGTACTTC

V: TRBV5-4
J: TRBJ2-5
D: .
size: .
CDR3: CASSLETHEETQYF
DNA: TGTGCCAGCAGCTTGGAGACACACGAAGAGACCCAGTACTTC

V: TRBV7-9
J: TRBJ2-1
D: .
size: once
CDR3: CASSASYGNEQFF
DNA: TGTGCCAGCAGCGCCTCCTACGGCAATGAGCAGTTCTTC

V: TRBV7-2
J: TRBJ1-1
D: .
size: .
CDR3: CASSLWASTEAFF
DNA: TGTGCCAGCAGCTTATGGGCGAGCACTGAAGCTTTCTTT

V: TRBV9
J: TRBJ2-2
D: .
size: .
CDR3: CASSVDPGRSGELFF
DNA: TGTGCCAGCAGCGTAGATCCAGGGCGGTCTGGGGAGCTGTTTTTT

V: TRBV6-5
J: TRBJ2-2
D: TRBD1
size: .
CDR3: CASSFTGGTGELFF
DNA: TGTGCCAGCAGTTTCACAGGGGGCACCGGGGAGCTGTTTTTT

V: TRBV10-2
J: TRBJ1-1
D: .
size: .
CDR3: CASSEAQLMNTEAFF
DNA: TGCGCCAGCAGTGAGGCCCAACTTATGAACACTGAAGCTTTCTTT

V: TRBV6-5
J: TRBJ2-1
D: TRBD1
size: .
CDR3: CASTPRRGRDNEQFF
DNA: TGTGCCAGCACCCCTCGCAGGGGGCGCGACAATGAGCAGTTCTTC

V: TRBV15
J: TRBJ2-1
D: TRBD2
size: once
CDR3: CATSSLAGDRLF
DNA: TGTGCCACCAGCAGTCTAGCGGGGGACCGACTCTTC

V: TRBV12-3/TRBV12-4
J: TRBJ1-4
D: .
size: .
CDR3: CASSAMRREKLFF
DNA: TGTGCCAGCAGTGCCATGAGGAGAGAAAAACTGTTTTTT

V: TRBV6-1
J: TRBJ1-2
D: .
size: .
CDR3: CASSEAAGEGGYTF
DNA: TGTGCCAGCAGTGAAGCGGCAGGGGAGGGTGGCTACACCTTC

V: TRBV2
J: TRBJ2-1
D: TRBD2
size: .
CDR3: CASSDPSGINNEQFF
DNA: TGTGCCAGCAGTGACCCTAGCGGGATAAACAATGAGCAGTTCTTC

V: TRBV10-3
J: TRBJ2-1
D: TRBD2
size: .
CDR3: CAIRGLAAYNEQFF
DNA: TGTGCCATCAGGGGACTAGCGGCCTACAATGAGCAGTTCTTC